The rows below give T cell receptor beta chains drawn from one sample of a study of identical twins. TCRdb passed the 5' RACE reads through MiXCR, listing each CDR3 protein once. Seen here are some 440,000 distinct CDR3 sequences, roughly 26% observed once, and the top ten hold around 3%. Separately, the same data were catalogued under a study of T cells expressing NK-cell markers.

The specimen was CD4+ T cells sorted from blood. Every receptor here comes from a woman between 18 and 29 years old in good health. The CDR3 runs from the conserved cysteine through the conserved F or W. Fields, in order: clone size, V gene, J gene, D gene, CDR3 protein, CDR3 DNA. A D gene is named only where the DNA matches it firmly. Size tells how often a clone was seen (once, few, many) or the class of an expanded clone, and some rows leave it out.

many,TRBV5-1,TRBJ2-1,TRBD2,CASSSLAVNEQFF,TGCGCCAGCAGCTCGCTAGCGGTTAATGAGCAGTTCTTC
few,TRBV10-3,TRBJ1-4,NA,CAISENSEISKLFF,TGTGCCATCAGTGAGAATTCGGAGATTTCGAAACTGTTTTTT
NA,TRBV3-1,TRBJ2-1,NA,CASSHLGGVNEQFF,TGTGCCAGCAGCCATCTTGGAGGGGTCAATGAGCAGTTCTTC
many,TRBV5-1,TRBJ2-7,NA,CASSLLAGQNYEQYF,TGCGCCAGCAGCCTCCTTGCGGGACAGAACTACGAGCAGTACTTC
NA,TRBV3-1,TRBJ2-5,NA,CASSQGLKQDTQYF,TGTGCCAGCAGCCAGGGGCTAAAACAAGATACCCAGTACTTC
NA,TRBV12-3/TRBV12-4,TRBJ2-1,TRBD1,CASRTGGLGRQQFF,TGTGCCAGCAGGACAGGGGGCTTAGGGCGTCAGCAGTTCTTC
few,TRBV20-1,TRBJ2-5,NA,CSAAAPGTQYF,TGCAGTGCCGCGGCCCCCGGGACCCAGTACTTC
NA,TRBV6-1,TRBJ2-7,NA,CASRPPGSSSYEQYF,TGTGCCAGCAGACCGCCAGGCAGCAGCTCCTACGAGCAGTACTTC
few,TRBV10-3,TRBJ2-3,NA,CAISEVGPTDTQYF,TGTGCCATCAGTGAAGTCGGCCCCACAGATACGCAGTATTTT
few,TRBV9,TRBJ1-3,NA,CASSVHPGRLSGNTIYF,TGTGCCAGCAGCGTCCACCCCGGTCGTCTCTCTGGAAACACCATATATTTT
few,TRBV10-3,TRBJ2-2,NA,CAISERVLGPPNTGELFF,TGTGCCATCAGTGAGCGGGTTTTGGGACCACCGAACACCGGGGAGCTGTTTTTT
few,TRBV18,TRBJ2-1,NA,CASSPLTNNEQFF,TGTGCCAGCTCACCGTTGACCAACAATGAGCAGTTCTTC
few,TRBV5-8,TRBJ2-4,TRBD1,CASSFRTGRQNIQYF,TGTGCCAGCAGCTTTCGGACAGGGAGGCAAAACATTCAGTACTTC
NA,TRBV7-6,TRBJ2-1,TRBD2,CASSPGLALFF,TGTGCCAGCAGCCCGGGACTAGCCCTCTTTTTC
few,TRBV20-1,TRBJ2-1,NA,CSALKNYNEQFF,TGCAGTGCTCTAAAAAACTACAATGAGCAGTTCTTC
NA,TRBV21-1,TRBJ2-3,NA,CASSGTGGTDTQYF,TGTGCCAGCAGCGGAACAGGGGGCACAGATACGCAGTATTTT
NA,TRBV15,TRBJ1-2,NA,CATSRDRKGDGYTF,TGTGCCACCAGCAGAGATCGGAAGGGCGATGGCTACACCTTC
NA,TRBV24-1,TRBJ2-1,NA,CAPGNAPPLNQQFF,TGTGCCCCTGGGAACGCTCCCCCCCTCAATCAGCAGTTCTTC
NA,TRBV20-1,TRBJ2-7,NA,CSASPNSYEQYF,TGCAGTGCTAGTCCTAATTCCTACGAGCAGTACTTC
few,TRBV5-1,TRBJ2-1,NA,CASSLGGPYNEQFF,TGCGCCAGCAGCTTGGGTGGACCGTACAATGAGCAGTTCTTC
few,TRBV12-3/TRBV12-4,TRBJ2-7,TRBD2,CASRKGLAGVYEQYF,TGTGCCAGCAGGAAAGGTCTAGCGGGAGTGTACGAGCAGTACTTC
NA,TRBV11-1,TRBJ2-1,TRBD1,CASSLARGRGQYYEQFF,TGTGCCAGCAGCTTAGCGCGAGGCAGGGGGCAGTACTATGAGCAGTTCTTC
few,TRBV15,TRBJ1-5,NA,CATSRVHDAVQPQHF,TGTGCCACCAGCAGAGTGCACGACGCGGTTCAGCCCCAGCATTTT
many,TRBV6-2/TRBV6-3,TRBJ2-1,NA,CASSITRNEQFF,TGTGCCAGCAGTATTACTAGAAATGAGCAGTTCTTC
few,TRBV7-2,TRBJ2-1,NA,CASSLEASSAPLKQFF,TGTGCCAGCAGCTTAGAGGCTAGCTCAGCTCCTCTGAAGCAGTTCTTC
few,TRBV29-1,TRBJ2-1,NA,CSVEPPNREYNEQFF,TGCAGCGTTGAGCCCCCAAACAGGGAGTACAATGAGCAGTTCTTC
NA,TRBV5-1,TRBJ1-1,NA,CASSVESANTEAFF,TGCGCCAGTTCTGTAGAGAGTGCGAACACTGAAGCTTTCTTT
NA,TRBV6-5,TRBJ2-1,NA,CASSYPGSTGEQFF,TGTGCCAGCAGTTACCCTGGGTCGACCGGTGAGCAGTTCTTC
few,TRBV5-6,TRBJ1-4,NA,CASKGTNEKLFF,TGTGCCAGCAAGGGAACTAATGAAAAACTGTTTTTT
few,TRBV7-2,TRBJ1-6,NA,CASSSRQQGLGTPLHF,TGTGCCAGCAGCTCCAGGCAACAGGGTTTAGGAACACCCCTCCACTTT
NA,TRBV12-3/TRBV12-4,TRBJ1-1,TRBD1,CASSRTGEAFF,TGTGCCAGCAGCCGTACAGGGGAGGCTTTCTTT
NA,TRBV20-1,TRBJ2-7,TRBD1,CSASQGARGEQYF,TGCAGTGCTAGTCAGGGGGCACGAGGCGAGCAGTACTTC
NA,TRBV12-3/TRBV12-4,TRBJ2-1,NA,CATKRGLVGDNEQFF,TGTGCCACAAAAAGGGGCTTGGTAGGGGACAATGAGCAGTTCTTC
NA,TRBV20-1,TRBJ2-3,NA,CSAYYSSTDTQYF,TGCAGTGCTTACTATTCTAGCACAGATACGCAGTATTTT
few,TRBV12-3/TRBV12-4,TRBJ2-1,TRBD2,CASRWGTTLGKFF,TGTGCCAGCAGATGGGGGACTACCTTAGGAAAGTTCTTC
few,TRBV7-2,TRBJ2-1,TRBD1,CASSLVWTGIQLGEQFF,TGTGCCAGCAGCTTAGTGTGGACAGGGATACAGTTGGGTGAGCAGTTCTTC
few,TRBV11-3,TRBJ2-3,TRBD1,CASSRGQGSSTDTQYF,TGTGCCAGCAGCCGCGGACAGGGATCTAGCACAGATACGCAGTATTTT
NA,TRBV7-9,TRBJ2-7,TRBD1,CASSSGQEIYEQYF,TGTGCCAGCAGCTCCGGACAGGAGATTTACGAGCAGTACTTC
NA,TRBV7-2,TRBJ2-1,NA,CASSIGSWNEQFF,TGTGCCAGCAGCATAGGGTCGTGGAATGAGCAGTTCTTC
NA,TRBV10-3,TRBJ2-7,NA,CAISTVGEGGEQYF,TGTGCCATCAGTACCGTGGGAGAGGGTGGCGAGCAGTACTTC
once,TRBV7-2,TRBJ2-1,NA,CASSRLAHGGVYNEQFF,TGTGCCAGCAGCCGATTGGCTCATGGGGGAGTCTACAATGAGCAGTTCTTC
few,TRBV7-2,TRBJ1-4,NA,CASSLGRGLNEKLFF,TGTGCCAGCAGCTTAGGCAGGGGTCTTAATGAAAAACTGTTTTTT
few,TRBV10-3,TRBJ2-3,NA,CAISAAGRTDTQYF,TGTGCCATCAGTGCCGCGGGGAGGACAGATACGCAGTATTTT
few,TRBV7-2,TRBJ1-1,TRBD1,CASSTGQGNTEAFF,TGTGCCAGCAGCACAGGACAGGGGAACACTGAAGCTTTCTTT
NA,TRBV5-5,TRBJ2-5,NA,CASSLNYAQYF,TGTGCCAGCAGCCTCAACTATGCCCAGTACTTC
NA,TRBV20-1,TRBJ2-2,TRBD2,CSARAGTRNTGELFF,TGCAGTGCTAGGGCCGGGACTAGGAACACCGGGGAGCTGTTTTTT
few,TRBV20-1,TRBJ2-7,NA,CSASRTAGGEQYF,TGCAGTGCTAGCCGGACAGCCGGCGGGGAGCAGTACTTC
NA,TRBV5-1,TRBJ2-7,NA,CASSPDGSTYEQYF,TGCGCCAGCAGCCCGGACGGTTCTACCTACGAGCAGTACTTC
NA,TRBV6-1,TRBJ2-7,NA,CASSDRSSGGGEQYF,TGTGCCAGCAGTGACCGGTCATCCGGTGGTGGCGAGCAGTACTTC
few,TRBV9,TRBJ2-1,NA,CASSVGGENEQFF,TGTGCCAGCAGCGTCGGAGGAGAGAATGAGCAGTTCTTC
NA,TRBV20-1,TRBJ1-2,TRBD1,CSAPDRGYPNYGYTF,TGCAGTGCTCCGGACAGGGGATACCCTAACTATGGCTACACCTTC
NA,TRBV12-3/TRBV12-4,TRBJ2-3,NA,CASSPLLAGLGDTQYF,TGTGCCAGCAGTCCCCTTTTGGCGGGGTTAGGAGATACGCAGTATTTT
NA,TRBV3-1,TRBJ2-1,TRBD2,CASSPWRGLYNEQFF,TGTGCCAGCAGTCCCTGGCGGGGACTATACAATGAGCAGTTCTTC
few,TRBV28,TRBJ2-3,TRBD2,CASSQIAGAFTDTQYF,TGTGCCAGCAGCCAGATAGCGGGAGCGTTCACAGATACGCAGTATTTT
few,TRBV6-1,TRBJ1-5,NA,CASSKEGRGNQPQHF,TGTGCCAGCAGCAAAGAGGGCAGGGGCAATCAGCCCCAGCATTTT
NA,TRBV7-7,TRBJ1-1,NA,CAPRILDRNTEAFF,TGTGCTCCTCGCATCCTAGACAGGAACACTGAAGCTTTCTTT
NA,TRBV7-9,TRBJ1-4,TRBD1,CASSSWTGVEKLFF,TGTGCCAGCAGCTCTTGGACAGGGGTCGAAAAACTGTTTTTT